A single T cell receptor beta chain is shown here with its context. This sample was taken from a study of preoperative IRX-2 immunotherapy in early breast cancer. The treatment is: preoperative locoregional IRX-2 cytokine immunotherapy. Preoperative locoregional IRX-2 cytokine immunotherapy was tested in the phase Ib source study. Generated by immunoSEQ multiplex PCR, the TCRdb table keeps only in-frame clones and is missing some. Of about 23,000 clones listed, about 95% are singletons. V dropped 0 bases and J dropped 0; count of bases not matched to a gene: 2. This CDR3 region has 16 residues. Germline V gives CDR1 PRHDT, CDR2 FYEKMQ (reference sequence).

The TCR originated in a human donor with breast cancer. The chain joins TRBV13 to TRBJ2-7; 10 bases map to TRBD2. The material sequenced was tumor tissue, taken after IRX-2 immunotherapy. The CDR3 DNA reads as TGTGCCAGCAGCTTAGGGGCTAGCGGGAGCTCCTACGAGCAGTACTTC. The encoded protein is CASSLGASGSSYEQYF.